This T cell receptor beta chain emerged from a study of CD8 T cell repertoires and HIV-1 epitope variants. Study details: Twenty-five autologous and known Gag and Nef epitope variant peptides each stimulated T cells separately. Tested: three Gag epitope families, Nef HW9 and YT9.

CDR1 is LNHNV and CDR2 is YYDKDF in the germline V gene (reference sequence). The CDR3 has 15 amino acids. Losses at the gene ends were 0 bases for V and 5 bases for J; bases not matched to a gene: 4. The method was immunoSEQ multiplex PCR; TCRdb's version includes in-frame clones alone and lacks a portion of them. The sample includes roughly 5,000 clones, about three fifths of them seen just once. With respect to this clone: Its specificity is not known.

Sequencing used cultured CD8+ T cells derived from PBMCs. The V gene is TRBV15, the J gene TRBJ2-5, with 9 bases identical to TRBD2. This clonotype was sampled from a male donor with HIV. CDR3 loop: CATSRDRLAGETQYF. CDR3 sequence (DNA): TGTGCCACCAGCAGAGATAGGCTAGCGGGGGAGACCCAGTACTTC. The full variable domain, completed using reference TRBV15 and TRBJ2-5, is DAMVIQNPRYQVTQFGKPVTLSCSQTLNHNVMYWYQQKSSQAPKLLFHYYDKDFNNEADTPDNFQSRRPNTSFCFLDIRSPGLGDTAMYLCATSRDRLAGETQYFGPGTRLLVL.